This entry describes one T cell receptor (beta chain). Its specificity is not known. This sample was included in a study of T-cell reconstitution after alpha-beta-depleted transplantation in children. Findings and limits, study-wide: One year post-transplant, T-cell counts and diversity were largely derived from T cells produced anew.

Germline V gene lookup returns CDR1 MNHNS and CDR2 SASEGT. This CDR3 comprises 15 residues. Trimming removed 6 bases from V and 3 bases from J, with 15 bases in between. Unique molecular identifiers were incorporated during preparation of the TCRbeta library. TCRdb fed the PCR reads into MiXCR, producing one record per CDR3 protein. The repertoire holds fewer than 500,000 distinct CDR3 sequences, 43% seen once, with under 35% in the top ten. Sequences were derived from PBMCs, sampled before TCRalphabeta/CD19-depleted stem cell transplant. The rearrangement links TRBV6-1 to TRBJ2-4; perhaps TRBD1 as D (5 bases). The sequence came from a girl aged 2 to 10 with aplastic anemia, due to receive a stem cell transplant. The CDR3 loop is CASRPPSGNKNIQYF. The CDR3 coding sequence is TGTGCCAGCAGGCCCCCGTCAGGGAACAAAAACATTCAGTACTTC.